The following is a T cell receptor (beta chain) sequence with its context. Its antigen is unknown. Four subsets defined by CD45RA and CD27 were sorted after CD3, CD4, CD8 and live/dead staining. The sample is drawn from a study of naive and memory T cell subsets. Study-level results: Naive repertoires, especially CD8, held a few larger clonotypes, possibly memory cells re-expressing CD45RA.

An equimolar mix of two oligonucleotides served as the beta constant-region primer for TRBC1 and TRBC2. Ligated cDNA was amplified by four rounds of PCR with nested alpha and beta constant-region primers and SP2. MiXCR, applied by TCRdb to the UMI-ligation and nested PCR reads, yields one record per CDR3 protein. The table includes 140,000 to 150,000 distinct CDR3 sequences, over 20% detected once. Sequenced material: naive CD4+ T cells from blood. The clonotype was recovered from a human donor in good health.

The DNA for the CDR3 is TGCAGTGCCCCAAAACTTCGGGGATTCGGCGAGCAGTACTTC. Amino acids: CSAPKLRGFGEQYF. The chain couples TRBV20-1 to TRBJ2-7; the D gene is possibly TRBD2 (5 bases). The CDR3 runs to 14 residues. Trimming removed 6 bases from V and 6 bases from J, with 21 bases in between. Germline V gives CDR1 DFQATT, CDR2 SNEGSKA (reference sequence).